This is a list of T cell receptor beta chains from one sample in a study of cytomegalovirus exposure and HLA in healthy donors. Some clones are missing from TCRdb's copy, which holds only in-frame ones; the method was immunoSEQ multiplex PCR. The sample yields about 160,000 clones, roughly 78% seen once. Sequenced: PBMCs. These receptors were obtained from a woman aged 40 to 50 in good health and CMV-seronegative. Each CDR3 is given with its conserved first and last residue. The D gene is left open where the match is weak. Only part of the rows carry a size: once, few, many, or a class if the clone is expanded.

>NA|TRBD1|TRBJ2-7|TRBV18|14
TGTGCCAGCTCACCTCGACAGGGATTATACGAGCAGTACTTC
CASSPRQGLYEQYF
>few|NA|TRBJ1-4|TRBV5-1|15
TGCGCCAGCAGCTTAGCATTGGCAACTAATGAAAAACTGTTTTTT
CASSLALATNEKLFF
>NA|TRBD1|TRBJ1-1|TRBV7-9|14
TGTGCCAGCAGTCCCGGGACAGGGGTGTCTGAAGCTTTCTTT
CASSPGTGVSEAFF
>NA|TRBD1|TRBJ1-2|TRBV7-8|15
TGTGCCAGCAGCTCCCGGACAGGAACGAACTATGGCTACACCTTC
CASSSRTGTNYGYTF
>NA|NA|TRBJ1-1|TRBV5-1|15
TGCGCCAGCAGCACAAATGTAGGGGCGAACACTGAAGCTTTCTTT
CASSTNVGANTEAFF
>NA|NA|TRBJ1-5|TRBV28|14
TGTGCCAGCAGCTCAGGAACCCCCGATCAGCCCCAGCATTTT
CASSSGTPDQPQHF
>NA|NA|TRBJ1-2|TRBV10-1|11
TGCGCCAGCATCCGGGTGGATGGCTACACCTTC
CASIRVDGYTF
>once|NA|TRBJ1-5|TRBV7-9|12
TGTGCCAGCAGATTTGAGGGTCAGCCCCAGCATTTT
CASRFEGQPQHF
>NA|TRBD1|TRBJ2-7|TRBV6-5|15
TGTGCCAGCAGTTACGACGACAGGGGTCGGTACGAGCAGTACTTC
CASSYDDRGRYEQYF
>NA|NA|TRBJ2-7|TRBV28|13
TGTGCCAGCAGTCAGGAGCGGCTCTACGAGCAGTACTTC
CASSQERLYEQYF
>NA|TRBD2|TRBJ2-7|TRBV5-1|16
TGCGCCAGCAGCTCCAGTAGCGGGGACCGGCGGTACGAGCAGTACTTC
CASSSSSGDRRYEQYF
>few|NA|TRBJ1-4|TRBV2|14
TGTGCCAGCAGGGGCCCAGGGAGGAGTGAAAAACTGTTTTTT
CASRGPGRSEKLFF
>once|TRBD1|TRBJ1-6|TRBV12-5|17
TGTGCTAGTGGTATCGAACAGGGGTGGGTTAAGAGATCACCCCTCCACTTT
CASGIEQGWVKRSPLHF
>NA|TRBD2|TRBJ2-1|TRBV27|15
TGTGCCAGCAGCCGTCTAGCGGGGGGTTACAATGAGCAGTTCTTC
CASSRLAGGYNEQFF
>NA|TRBD2|TRBJ2-5|TRBV4-2|16
TGTGCCAGCAGCCAGGATTTAACAGGGACTAGGGAGACCCAGTACTTC
CASSQDLTGTRETQYF
>NA|NA|TRBJ1-5|TRBV2|15
TGTGCCAGCAGTGAAGAGGGGGTTCTAAATCAGCCCCAGCATTTT
CASSEEGVLNQPQHF
>NA|NA|TRBJ2-3|TRBV7-9|16
TGTGCCAGCAGCCCCCACGGTGACAGCCCCACAGATACGCAGTATTTT
CASSPHGDSPTDTQYF
>NA|NA|TRBJ1-1|TRBV29-1|16
TGCAGCGTTCCGTCGACAGGTCGCGTTGGAACTCCTGAAGCTTTCTTT
CSVPSTGRVGTPEAFF
>NA|NA|TRBJ1-5|TRBV7-9|15
TGTGCCAGCAGTGGCGCAGGGGATAGCAATCAGCCCCAGCATTTT
CASSGAGDSNQPQHF
>NA|TRBD2|TRBJ2-3|TRBV5-4|16
TGTGCCAGCAGCACCCGGACTAGAGCCGACACAGATACGCAGTATTTT
CASSTRTRADTDTQYF
>NA|TRBD2|TRBJ2-3|TRBV9|17
TGTGCCAGCAGCGTAGTTAGATCTAGCGGGGGGGCGGGGACGCAGTATTTT
CASSVVRSSGGAGTQYF
>NA|NA|TRBJ1-3|TRBV6-1|18
TGTGCCAGCAGTGAAGACTCGGCGCCCGGGAGGCTAAGAAACACCATATATTTT
CASSEDSAPGRLRNTIYF
>NA|TRBD1|TRBJ2-7|TRBV7-9|17
TGTTCCAGCAGCTTAACCCCCTACAGGGGGTTGGTCTACGAGCAGTACTTC
CSSSLTPYRGLVYEQYF
>once|NA|TRBJ2-7|TRBV11-2|14
TGTGCCAGCAGCAACAGCCGGAAGTACTACGAGCAGTACTTC
CASSNSRKYYEQYF
>NA|NA|TRBJ1-2|TRBV18|14
TGTGCCAGCTCACCACTGGGCGAGAGCTATGGCTACACCTTC
CASSPLGESYGYTF
>NA|NA|TRBJ1-1|TRBV2|13
TGTGCCAGCAATAAAGGGGCCTCGCTTGAAGCTTTCTTT
CASNKGASLEAFF
>NA|NA|TRBJ1-2|TRBV7-9|12
TGTGCCAGCAGCCGTACAGGGTATGGCTACACCTTC
CASSRTGYGYTF
>NA|NA|TRBJ2-1|TRBV18|16
TGTGCCAGCTCACCACCGTTCTCAGGGGCCCACAATGAGCAGTTCTTC
CASSPPFSGAHNEQFF
>NA|TRBD2|TRBJ2-7|TRBV6-5|14
TGTGCCAGCAGTTTTGGGGGGACTACCTACGAGCAGTACTTC
CASSFGGTTYEQYF
>NA|NA|TRBJ2-2|TRBV5-1|13
TGCGCCAGCAGCGTATCGAACACCGGGGAGCTGTTTTTT
CASSVSNTGELFF
>NA|NA|TRBJ1-1|TRBV28|14
TGTGCCAGCGGTCGGGCGGGAGAGGACACTGAAGCTTTCTTT
CASGRAGEDTEAFF
>few|NA|TRBJ2-2|TRBV7-2|12
TGTGCCAGCAGCTTTTTCGCCGGGGAGCTGTTTTTT
CASSFFAGELFF
>NA|TRBD2|TRBJ2-4|TRBV4-1|16
TGCGCCAGCAGCCAAGAACCGGCTAGCGGGGGTGACATTCAGTACTTC
CASSQEPASGGDIQYF
>NA|TRBD2|TRBJ2-7|TRBV11-2|19
TGTGCCAGCAGCTTAGGAATAACTAGCGGGGGGAACGAAACCTACGAGCAGTACTTC
CASSLGITSGGNETYEQYF
>NA|NA|TRBJ1-1|TRBV9|15
TGTGCCAGCAGGGGGCAGGACCTATTGAACACTGAAGCTTTCTTT
CASRGQDLLNTEAFF
>NA|TRBD1|TRBJ1-2|TRBV4-1|14
TGCGCCAGCAGCAGACCGGGACAGGGGTATGGCTACACCTTC
CASSRPGQGYGYTF
>NA|TRBD2|TRBJ2-7|TRBV5-1|15
TGCGCCAGCAGCGCAACTAGCGGGGGGGCCTACGAGCAGTACTTC
CASSATSGGAYEQYF
>many|TRBD1|TRBJ1-1|TRBV29-1|13
TGCAGCGTTATACTGACAGGGCTCACTGAAGCTTTCTTT
CSVILTGLTEAFF
>NA|TRBD2|TRBJ2-3|TRBV4-1|15
TGCGCCAGCAGCCAAGGTCTAGCGGGGTTTGATACGCAGTATTTT
CASSQGLAGFDTQYF
>NA|NA|TRBJ1-1|TRBV19|14
TGTGCCAGTAGTATAGGCGGGGAGAACACTGAAGCTTTCTTT
CASSIGGENTEAFF